This T cell receptor beta chain emerged from a study of T cell repertoires in cytomegalovirus infection. Across the whole study: Alongside well-studied HLA-B-restricted CMV epitopes, recently identified HLA-C-restricted CMV epitopes were also used.

TCRdb processed the reads anew with MiXCR; each CDR3 protein has one entry. Of about 110,000 distinct CDR3 sequences listed, roughly two fifths are singletons. In germline, CDR1 is MGHRA, CDR2 YSYEKL. This CDR3 comprises 13 residues. V trimming: 2 bases; J trimming: 7 bases; junction bases outside the gene matches: 4. This clonotype was detected only a few times. Its cognate antigen is unknown. The specimen comprised CD8+ T cells from cultured PBMCs, sampled from culture after CMV antigen stimulation. This sequence originates from a human donor in good health (CMV status not recorded). Some clones in this sample may be carry-over from other donors' samples. The chain has TRBV4-1 and TRBJ1-1; TRBD1 aligns across 7 bases. The chain's CDR3 is CASSQQQGYEAFF. DNA for the CDR3: TGCGCCAGCAGCCAACAACAGGGGTATGAAGCTTTCTTT.